A selection of T cell receptor beta chains follows, all from one sample in a study of T cells in Graves' hyperthyroidism and ophthalmopathy. MiXCR, applied by TCRdb to the multiplex PCR reads, yields one record per CDR3 protein. The table lists under 550,000 distinct CDR3 sequences, 15% to 20% of them singletons. Source material: blood. The receptors come from a man aged 40-55 years with Graves' ophthalmopathy. CDR3s include the opening cysteine and the closing phenylalanine or tryptophan. D genes are given only for firm matches. The size field is filled for only some rows; it gives once, few, many or a size class.

d_gene: NA
abundance: NA
v_gene: TRBV5-1
j_gene: TRBJ2-4
CDR3aa: CASSLAGGPQNIQYF
CDR3nt: TGCGCCAGCAGCTTGGCCGGAGGCCCACAAAACATTCAGTACTTC

d_gene: NA
abundance: NA
v_gene: TRBV7-2
j_gene: TRBJ2-4
CDR3aa: CASSLGRDGIQYF
CDR3nt: TGTGCCAGCAGCTTAGGCAGGGATGGCATTCAGTACTTC

d_gene: NA
abundance: few
v_gene: TRBV11-2
j_gene: TRBJ1-3
CDR3aa: CASSRSRLDTIYF
CDR3nt: TGTGCCAGCAGCCGTAGTCGATTGGACACCATATATTTT

d_gene: NA
abundance: once
v_gene: TRBV6-4
j_gene: TRBJ1-4
CDR3aa: CASRTRQDNEKLFF
CDR3nt: TGTGCCAGCAGGACAAGACAGGATAATGAAAAACTGTTTTTT

d_gene: TRBD2
abundance: many
v_gene: TRBV7-2
j_gene: TRBJ2-2
CDR3aa: CASSPRAGGRGELFF
CDR3nt: TGTGCCAGCAGCCCGCGAGCGGGGGGACGCGGGGAGCTGTTTTTT

d_gene: TRBD1
abundance: NA
v_gene: TRBV18
j_gene: TRBJ1-2
CDR3aa: CASSPVGQGAGGYTF
CDR3nt: TGTGCCAGCTCACCAGTGGGACAGGGGGCTGGTGGCTACACCTTC

d_gene: NA
abundance: NA
v_gene: TRBV7-2
j_gene: TRBJ1-2
CDR3aa: CASSLDAYGYTF
CDR3nt: TGTGCCAGCAGCTTAGACGCCTATGGCTACACCTTC

d_gene: TRBD2
abundance: NA
v_gene: TRBV27
j_gene: TRBJ2-5
CDR3aa: CASSLRSGGAEETQYF
CDR3nt: TGTGCCAGCAGTTTAAGGAGCGGGGGGGCCGAGGAGACCCAGTACTTC

d_gene: NA
abundance: NA
v_gene: TRBV5-1
j_gene: TRBJ2-3
CDR3aa: CASSLTSTGTQYF
CDR3nt: TGCGCCAGCAGCCTTACTTCGACCGGTACGCAGTATTTT

d_gene: TRBD1
abundance: few
v_gene: TRBV30
j_gene: TRBJ2-5
CDR3aa: CAWSPPGQGVEYF
CDR3nt: TGTGCCTGGAGTCCCCCAGGACAGGGCGTTGAGTACTTC

d_gene: NA
abundance: many
v_gene: TRBV11-2
j_gene: TRBJ1-1
CDR3aa: CASSLVLWDIEIGTEAFF
CDR3nt: TGTGCCAGCAGCTTAGTTTTATGGGACATTGAGATTGGCACTGAAGCTTTCTTT

d_gene: TRBD1
abundance: few
v_gene: TRBV5-4
j_gene: TRBJ2-1
CDR3aa: CASSLPGTGDHNEQFF
CDR3nt: TGTGCCAGCAGCTTACCCGGGACAGGGGACCACAATGAGCAGTTCTTC

d_gene: NA
abundance: few
v_gene: TRBV30
j_gene: TRBJ1-2
CDR3aa: CACQLGGYGYTF
CDR3nt: TGTGCCTGCCAACTTGGGGGCTATGGCTACACCTTC

d_gene: NA
abundance: NA
v_gene: TRBV20-1
j_gene: TRBJ1-5
CDR3aa: CSASSGTNQPQHF
CDR3nt: TGCAGTGCTAGTAGCGGAACTAATCAGCCCCAGCATTTT

d_gene: NA
abundance: many
v_gene: TRBV3-1
j_gene: TRBJ1-2
CDR3aa: CASSRTSGTGNYGYTF
CDR3nt: TGTGCCAGCAGCCGTACCTCCGGGACGGGAAACTATGGCTACACCTTC

d_gene: TRBD1
abundance: NA
v_gene: TRBV20-1
j_gene: TRBJ2-2
CDR3aa: CSAIPDRRRIDGELFF
CDR3nt: TGCAGTGCTATCCCGGACAGGCGGCGTATAGACGGGGAGCTGTTTTTT

d_gene: NA
abundance: NA
v_gene: TRBV6-1
j_gene: TRBJ1-6
CDR3aa: CASSAQDLNSPLHF
CDR3nt: TGTGCCAGCAGTGCACAGGATCTGAATTCACCCCTCCACTTT

d_gene: NA
abundance: NA
v_gene: TRBV12-3/TRBV12-4
j_gene: TRBJ2-1
CDR3aa: CASSLPGLRSYEQFF
CDR3nt: TGTGCCAGCAGTTTGCCGGGTCTTCGCTCCTACGAGCAGTTCTTC

d_gene: NA
abundance: few
v_gene: TRBV7-9
j_gene: TRBJ2-2
CDR3aa: CASSTSGTPTGELFF
CDR3nt: TGTGCCAGCAGCACCTCCGGGACCCCAACCGGGGAGCTGTTTTTT

d_gene: NA
abundance: NA
v_gene: TRBV6-1
j_gene: TRBJ2-3
CDR3aa: CASSEMDYTQYF
CDR3nt: TGTGCCAGCAGTGAGATGGACTATACGCAGTATTTT

d_gene: NA
abundance: many
v_gene: TRBV7-9
j_gene: TRBJ2-7
CDR3aa: CASSLQAGPYEQYF
CDR3nt: TGTGCCAGCAGCTTACAGGCGGGACCCTACGAGCAGTACTTC

d_gene: TRBD1
abundance: many
v_gene: TRBV7-3
j_gene: TRBJ2-2
CDR3aa: CASSPGQGAYHTGELFF
CDR3nt: TGTGCCAGCAGCCCGGGACAGGGGGCATATCACACCGGGGAGCTGTTTTTT

d_gene: NA
abundance: many
v_gene: TRBV7-3
j_gene: TRBJ2-2
CDR3aa: CASRTEANTGELFF
CDR3nt: TGTGCCAGCAGGACCGAGGCGAACACCGGGGAGCTGTTTTTT

d_gene: NA
abundance: few
v_gene: TRBV28
j_gene: TRBJ2-5
CDR3aa: CASATGPETQYF
CDR3nt: TGTGCCAGCGCAACAGGCCCAGAGACCCAGTACTTC

d_gene: NA
abundance: few
v_gene: TRBV7-9
j_gene: TRBJ2-5
CDR3aa: CASSLETETQYF
CDR3nt: TGTGCCAGCAGCTTAGAAACGGAGACCCAGTACTTC

d_gene: NA
abundance: many
v_gene: TRBV6-1
j_gene: TRBJ2-1
CDR3aa: CASSPGTSINEQFF
CDR3nt: TGTGCCAGCAGTCCCGGGACTTCAATTAATGAGCAGTTCTTC

d_gene: TRBD2
abundance: NA
v_gene: TRBV2
j_gene: TRBJ2-3
CDR3aa: CASSRSVGGSTDTQYF
CDR3nt: TGTGCCAGCAGTAGGTCAGTGGGAGGGTCCACAGATACGCAGTATTTT

d_gene: TRBD2
abundance: many
v_gene: TRBV11-2
j_gene: TRBJ2-2
CDR3aa: CASTPGASGRNGELFF
CDR3nt: TGTGCCAGCACCCCGGGAGCTAGCGGGAGAAACGGGGAGCTGTTTTTT

d_gene: NA
abundance: many
v_gene: TRBV12-3/TRBV12-4
j_gene: TRBJ2-7
CDR3aa: CASRTATSSYEQYF
CDR3nt: TGTGCCAGCAGGACAGCGACGAGCTCCTACGAGCAGTACTTC

d_gene: NA
abundance: NA
v_gene: TRBV27
j_gene: TRBJ1-6
CDR3aa: CASSTWTENNSPLHF
CDR3nt: TGTGCCAGCAGTACCTGGACGGAAAATAATTCACCCCTCCACTTT

d_gene: NA
abundance: NA
v_gene: TRBV20-1
j_gene: TRBJ1-1
CDR3aa: CSALSRRGNTEAFF
CDR3nt: TGCAGTGCCCTATCCCGACGGGGAAACACTGAAGCTTTCTTT

d_gene: NA
abundance: NA
v_gene: TRBV7-9
j_gene: TRBJ2-7
CDR3aa: CASSLRETYEQYF
CDR3nt: TGTGCCAGCAGCTTAAGAGAGACCTACGAGCAGTACTTC

d_gene: NA
abundance: NA
v_gene: TRBV10-3
j_gene: TRBJ2-3
CDR3aa: CAIDRGGSPDTQYF
CDR3nt: TGTGCCATCGATCGTGGGGGGTCGCCAGATACGCAGTATTTT

d_gene: TRBD2
abundance: NA
v_gene: TRBV9
j_gene: TRBJ2-1
CDR3aa: CASSPRAGGPRFRSNEQFF
CDR3nt: TGTGCCAGCAGCCCCCGAGCGGGAGGGCCGCGGTTTAGGTCCAATGAGCAGTTCTTC

d_gene: NA
abundance: many
v_gene: TRBV12-3/TRBV12-4
j_gene: TRBJ2-7
CDR3aa: CASSLVRNEQYF
CDR3nt: TGTGCCAGCAGTTTAGTCAGGAACGAGCAGTACTTC

d_gene: NA
abundance: NA
v_gene: TRBV6-2/TRBV6-3
j_gene: TRBJ1-1
CDR3aa: CASSSTVTEAFF
CDR3nt: TGTGCCAGCAGTTCGACGGTGACTGAAGCTTTCTTT

d_gene: TRBD2
abundance: once
v_gene: TRBV19
j_gene: TRBJ2-1
CDR3aa: CASSSISGGQYEQFF
CDR3nt: TGTGCCAGTAGTAGCATTAGCGGGGGGCAGTATGAGCAGTTCTTC

d_gene: NA
abundance: NA
v_gene: TRBV12-3/TRBV12-4
j_gene: TRBJ1-1
CDR3aa: CASSIRGSEAFF
CDR3nt: TGTGCCAGCAGCATCCGGGGATCCGAAGCTTTCTTT

d_gene: NA
abundance: few
v_gene: TRBV5-5
j_gene: TRBJ2-1
CDR3aa: CASSLWRTTYNEQFF
CDR3nt: TGTGCCAGCAGCTTGTGGAGGACAACCTACAATGAGCAGTTCTTC

d_gene: TRBD2
abundance: NA
v_gene: TRBV30
j_gene: TRBJ2-1
CDR3aa: CAWSSGLADYNEQFF
CDR3nt: TGTGCCTGGAGCTCGGGACTAGCGGACTACAATGAGCAGTTCTTC

d_gene: NA
abundance: NA
v_gene: TRBV5-1
j_gene: TRBJ2-3
CDR3aa: CASSDSGDTQYF
CDR3nt: TGCGCCAGCAGTGACTCGGGGGATACGCAGTATTTT